One sample yielded the 19 T cell receptor beta chains listed below, sequenced in a study of T cell responses to AZD1222 COVID-19 vaccine. The method was immunoSEQ multiplex PCR; TCRdb's version includes in-frame clones alone and lacks a portion of them. This sample has around 130,000 clones, with 85% to 90% found just once. Sequenced material: peripheral blood, taken on day 0 of AZD1222 vaccination. The receptor source for this set is an adult in good health.

J is TRBJ2-1 and V is TRBV2; 7 positions match TRBD2. This CDR3 spans 15 amino acids. The ends lost 4 bases at V and 2 bases at J; junction bases unmatched: 5. The V gene's germline CDR1 is SNHLY and CDR2 FYNNEI. CDR3 sequence: CASSVAGEAYNEQFF. As DNA, the CDR3 is TGTGCCAGCAGTGTGGCGGGAGAAGCCTACAATGAGCAGTTCTTC.

The rearrangement links TRBV20-1 to TRBJ2-1; D is possibly TRBD2 (6 bases). Trimming pared 3 bases from V and 7 bases from J, leaving 10 bases between. Germline CDR1 and CDR2: DFQATT and SNEGSKA (reference sequence). This CDR3 contains 12 residues. CDR3 nucleotides: TGCAGTGCTAGTAACCGGGGGAATGAGCAGTTCTTC. Its protein is CSASNRGNEQFF.

This chain links TRBV5-1 with TRBJ2-1, with TRBD1 identical over 11 bases. The ends lost 4 bases at V and 2 bases at J; junction bases unmatched: 2. CDR3 length: 15 residues. Germline loops: CDR1 SGHRS, CDR2 YFSETQ. The CDR3 loop is CASSEGQGAYNEQFF. CDR3 sequence (DNA): TGCGCCAGCAGCGAGGGACAGGGGGCCTACAATGAGCAGTTCTTC.

This rearrangement joins TRBV19 to TRBJ1-1; D not resolved. The germline V gene has CDR1 LNHDA and CDR2 SQIVND (reference sequence). Trimming took 6 bases from V and 1 from J, leaving 6 bases between them. There are 12 residues in the CDR3. The CDR3 sequence is CASREGNTEAFF. The CDR3 DNA follows: TGTGCCAGTAGGGAGGGGAACACTGAAGCTTTCTTT.

V and J are TRBV29-1 and TRBJ1-3; D gene unclear. Germline V gene data show CDR1 as SQVTM and CDR2 as ANQGSEA. Trimming pared 5 bases from V and 4 bases from J, leaving 9 bases between. The CDR3 length is 12 residues. The CDR3, as DNA: TGCAGCGTTAGGAAGACAGGAAACACCATATATTTT. Amino acids: CSVRKTGNTIYF.

The V and J genes are TRBV28 and TRBJ1-2; D is perhaps TRBD1 (5 bases). The V and J ends lost 2 bases and 5 bases respectively, with 9 bases between them. There are 13 residues in the CDR3. Germline V gene sequence: CDR1 MDHEN, CDR2 SYDVKM. CDR3 sequence (DNA): TGTGCCAGCAGTTTACGGGGGAGATATGGCTACACCTTC. Its protein is CASSLRGRYGYTF.

The chain combines TRBV19 with TRBJ1-2, with 8 bases aligning to TRBD1. V was pared by 7 bases and J by 3 bases, with 7 bases of the junction left unmatched. The CDR3 runs 14 residues. From germline, CDR1 is LNHDA and CDR2 SQIVND (reference sequence). The CDR3 DNA reads TGTGCCAGTATTTCCGGACAGGGAGACTATGGCTACACCTTC. Translated: CASISGQGDYGYTF.

This rearrangement joins TRBV20-1 to TRBJ2-1; D possibly corresponds to TRBD2 (7 bases). Trimming pared 6 bases from V and 9 bases from J, leaving 12 bases between. Germline V CDR1 and CDR2: DFQATT, SNEGSKA (reference sequence). CDR3 length equals 11 residues. Here the CDR3 DNA reads TGCAGTGCCGGTCGGGGGGCTGAGCAGTTCTTC. This encodes CSAGRGAEQFF.

The V gene is TRBV29-1, the J gene TRBJ2-7; 8 bases align to TRBD1. V lost 5 bases, J lost 3 bases, and 6 bases stayed unmatched. From germline, CDR1 is SQVTM and CDR2 ANQGSEA. The CDR3 has 13 residues. The DNA of the CDR3 is TGCAGCGTTCTGACAGGGGCCCTCTACGAGCAGTACTTC. Residues: CSVLTGALYEQYF.

The rearrangement uses TRBV19 and TRBJ1-1; D perhaps matches TRBD1 (5 bases). V gave up 5 bases and J gave up 1 base, with 11 bases separating them. Germline V CDR1 and CDR2: LNHDA, SQIVND (reference sequence). CDR3 length equals 14 residues. CDR3 in amino acids: CASSQPGRNTEAFF. CDR3 in DNA: TGTGCCAGTAGTCAGCCAGGGAGGAACACTGAAGCTTTCTTT.

V usage is TRBV11-2 and J usage is TRBJ1-6; weak D call: TRBD1 (5 bases). The CDR3 is 14 amino acids. Trimming pared 8 bases from V and 2 bases from J, leaving 10 bases between. Germline CDR1 and CDR2: SGHAT and FQNNGV. The CDR3 DNA reads as TGTGCCAGCCAGCGGGGCCCCTATAATTCACCCCTCCACTTT. This translates into CASQRGPYNSPLHF.

This chain joins TRBV29-1 and TRBJ2-4, with TRBD2 as a possible D gene (7 bases). The CDR3 runs 13 residues. The ends were cut back, 4 bases at V and 5 bases at J, with 12 bases in the middle. Germline V gene sequence: CDR1 SQVTM, CDR2 ANQGSEA. The CDR3 region has the DNA TGCAGCGTTGCCAGGGGAGGGGAAAACATTCAGTACTTC. This codes for CSVARGGENIQYF.

This clone was observed a few times. The CDR3 is CASRWNQITEAFF. The DNA of the CDR3 is TGTGCCAGCAGATGGAACCAGATCACTGAAGCTTTCTTT. This chain uses TRBV28 with TRBJ1-1, with D unresolved. Germline CDR1 is MDHEN and CDR2 is SYDVKM. The V gene lost 6 bases and the J gene lost 4 bases, with 12 bases spanning the gap. The CDR3 consists of 13 residues. The variable domain in full, with the rest retrieved from reference TRBV28 and TRBJ1-1, is DVKVTQSSRYLVKRTGEKVFLECVQDMDHENMFWYRQDPGLGLRLIYFSYDVKMKEKGDIPEGYSVSREKKERFSLILESASTNQTSMYLCASRWNQITEAFFGQGTRLTVV.

J is TRBJ1-1 and V is TRBV12-3 or TRBV12-4; D gene unclear. With 4 bases removed from V and 3 bases from J, the gap between germline ends came to 9 bases. CDR3 length: 13 amino acids. CDR3 region: CASSSPPDTEAFF. CDR3 DNA sequence: TGTGCCAGCAGTTCCCCCCCGGACACTGAAGCTTTCTTT.

The gene calls are TRBV14 and TRBJ2-1, with D unclear. Per germline, CDR1 SGHDN and CDR2 FVKESK. The CDR3 is 11 residues long. The V end was cut by 3 bases, the J end by 7 bases, with 4 bases between. CDR3 bases: TGTGCCAGCAGCCAGCAAAATGAGCAGTTCTTC. Residues: CASSQQNEQFF.

This chain links TRBV4-2 with TRBJ2-3, with 11 bases matching TRBD2. Per the germline V gene, CDR1 is LGHNA and CDR2 is YNFKEQ. The CDR3 consists of 16 residues. J gave up 1 base and V 4 bases, and 4 bases lay outside the gene matches. For the CDR3, the DNA is TGTGCCAGCAGCCCGGGACTAGCGGAAGGCACAGATACGCAGTATTTT. It translates to CASSPGLAEGTDTQYF.

V and J are TRBV9 and TRBJ1-4; D ambiguous. This CDR3 comprises 14 residues. Germline CDR1 reads SGDLS; CDR2 reads YYNGEE. Trimming shortened V by 4 bases and J by 6 bases, and 13 bases separated the two germline ends. The CDR3 DNA sequence: TGTGCCAGCAGCCCCCGAGGTGGAGATGAAAAACTGTTTTTT. It translates to CASSPRGGDEKLFF.

This clone was observed a single time. The chain uses TRBV25-1 and TRBJ1-4; 8 bases line up with TRBD1. CDR1 MGHDK and CDR2 SYGVNS come from the germline V gene. The length of the CDR3 is 16 residues. The J segment lost 6 bases and the V segment lost 4 bases, leaving 10 bases of the junction unmatched. For the CDR3, the DNA is TGTGCCAGCAGTGGGGGCCCGGGACAGGCACATGAAAAACTGTTTTTT. The encoded protein is CASSGGPGQAHEKLFF.

V usage is TRBV5-6 and J usage is TRBJ2-7; the match to TRBD1 covers 12 bases. The CDR3 runs 14 residues. Trimming removed 4 bases from V and 7 bases from J; junction bases left unmatched: 6. The germline V gene encodes CDR1 SGHDT and CDR2 YYEEEE. The CDR3: CASSKGQGAGEQYF. CDR3 DNA sequence: TGTGCCAGCAGCAAGGGACAGGGGGCTGGGGAGCAGTACTTC.